Presented here are 29 T cell receptor beta chains from one specimen sequenced in a study of blood T cell repertoires in COVID-19. Profiled with immunoSEQ multiplex PCR; TCRdb holds only in-frame clones, not every one. The sample yields about 180,000 clones, about 86% seen once. Sequencing was carried out using peripheral blood. Every receptor here comes from a man aged 45 to 65 with active or convalescent COVID-19.

The chain employs TRBV5-1 and TRBJ1-1, with D hard to call. CDR1 and CDR2 from the germline V gene are SGHRS and YFSETQ. The ends were cut back, 0 bases at V and 6 bases at J, with 15 bases in the middle. CDR3 length equals 15 residues. This CDR3 is CASSLGPGKEAEAFF. CDR3 coding DNA: TGCGCCAGCAGCTTGGGCCCGGGGAAGGAGGCTGAAGCTTTCTTT.

The chain is built from TRBV6-6 and TRBJ2-5; 7 bases fit TRBD1. In germline, CDR1 is MNHNY, CDR2 SVGAGI (reference sequence). V was clipped by 6 bases and J by 1 base; unmatched bases: 11. The CDR3 loop spans 16 amino acids. This CDR3 reads CASRPELGQSQETQYF. The CDR3 DNA reads TGTGCCAGCAGACCAGAGCTGGGACAGAGCCAAGAGACCCAGTACTTC.

The chain joins TRBV19 to TRBJ1-6; unclear D gene. The CDR3 loop spans 13 amino acids. V gave up 6 bases and J gave up 10 bases, with 13 bases separating them. Per germline, CDR1 LNHDA and CDR2 SQIVND (reference sequence). DNA for the CDR3: TGTGCCAGTAGGAGGGAAGTCGAATCACCCCTCCACTTT. It codes for CASRREVESPLHF.

V usage is TRBV11-2 and J usage is TRBJ2-7, with no clear D. The germline gives CDR1 SGHAT, CDR2 FQNNGV. Trimming shortened V by 6 bases and J by 4 bases, and 19 bases separated the two germline ends. The CDR3 runs to 15 residues. CDR3 sequence: CASSPRSVEFYEQYF. For the CDR3, the DNA is TGTGCCAGCAGTCCCCGGAGCGTGGAGTTTTACGAGCAGTACTTC.

The rearrangement links TRBV6-2 or TRBV6-3 to TRBJ2-3, with 7 bases aligning to TRBD2. Germline CDR1 reads MNHEY; CDR2 reads SVGEGT. V shed 0 bases and J 0 bases; nucleotides not matched to a gene: 0. This CDR3 contains 15 residues. The chain's CDR3 is CASSYSSGSTDTQYF. The CDR3 nucleotides read TGTGCCAGCAGTTACTCTAGCGGGAGCACAGATACGCAGTATTTT.

The J gene is TRBJ1-2, the V gene TRBV7-2, with 7 bases matching TRBD1. This CDR3 comprises 15 residues. The V and J ends lost 4 bases and 0 bases, in that order; junction bases with no gene match: 5. Germline V lookup: CDR1 SGHTA, CDR2 FQGNSA. CDR3 DNA sequence: TGTGCCAGCAGCTACCCCGGGACAGCTAACTATGGCTACACCTTC. Translated: CASSYPGTANYGYTF. Variable domain in full (rest from reference TRBV7-2 and TRBJ1-2): GAGVSQSPSNKVTEKGKDVELRCDPISGHTALYWYRQSLGQGLEFLIYFQGNSAPDKSGLPSDRFSAERTGGSVSTLTIQRTQQEDSAVYLCASSYPGTANYGYTFGSGTRLTVV.

The V and J genes are TRBV27 and TRBJ1-6, with 10 bases matching TRBD1. Germline values: CDR1 MNHEY, CDR2 SMNVEV (reference sequence). The CDR3 has 15 residues. J was trimmed by 11 bases and V by 6 bases; bases with no gene match: 10. The CDR3 here is CASRATTGGNPPLHF. The CDR3 DNA is TGTGCCAGCAGGGCCACGACAGGGGGCAATCCACCCCTCCACTTT.

This clone occurred many times. This chain connects TRBV6-4 to TRBJ1-1; D not resolved. The ends were cut back, 9 bases at V and 5 bases at J, with 7 bases in the middle. The length of the CDR3 is 10 residues. Germline CDR1 and CDR2: MRHNA and SNTAGT. The CDR3 coding sequence is TGTGCCAGTGAGGTAACTGAAGCTTTCTTT. Encoded protein: CASEVTEAFF.

The rearrangement joins TRBV15 to TRBJ1-2; D ambiguous. Per the germline V gene, CDR1 is LNHNV and CDR2 is YYDKDF (reference sequence). The CDR3 covers 18 residues. V was trimmed by 0 bases and J by 1 base, leaving 18 bases between them. CDR3 bases: TGTGCCACCAGCAGAGATTATTCGGGAAAAGGAGTTAACTATGGCTACACCTTC. The encoded protein is CATSRDYSGKGVNYGYTF.

The chain joins TRBV7-2 to TRBJ2-4; TRBD2 agrees at 8 bases. CDR3 size: 14 residues. The trim removed 5 bases at V and 4 bases at J, leaving 4 bases unmatched. Germline CDR1 is SGHTA and CDR2 is FQGNSA. The CDR3 DNA reads TGTGCCAGCAGCCCCGGGGGGGGGAAAAACATTCAGTACTTC. It yields the protein CASSPGGGKNIQYF.

This chain joins TRBV7-6 and TRBJ2-2; 7 bases are shared with TRBD2. The germline V gene has CDR1 SGHVS and CDR2 FNYEAQ. V shed 3 bases and J 6 bases; nucleotides not matched to a gene: 1. This CDR3 is 13 amino acids long. The DNA of the CDR3 is TGTGCCAGCAGCTTCGGACTAGCCGGGGAGCTGTTTTTT. Translated: CASSFGLAGELFF.

The count of this clone is one. The chain combines TRBV6-5 with TRBJ1-4; 9 bases map to TRBD1. V lost 2 bases, J lost 5 bases, and 6 bases stayed unmatched. The CDR3 length is 16 residues. The germline V gene has CDR1 MNHEY and CDR2 SVGAGI. CDR3 nucleotides: TGTGCCAGCAGTTACCAAGTCGACAGGGGGAATGAAAAACTGTTTTTT. Translation gives CASSYQVDRGNEKLFF.

The chain is built from TRBV5-5 and TRBJ1-5; 8 nucleotides match TRBD1. Germline V gene lookup returns CDR1 SGHKS and CDR2 YYEKEE (reference sequence). The length of the CDR3 is 15 residues. The V gene end was trimmed by 3 bases and the J gene end by 7 bases; junction bases not matched to a gene: 9. Written as DNA, the CDR3 is TGTGCCAGCAGCTGGTCGACAGGGGTGTCGCAGCCCCAGCATTTT. Protein: CASSWSTGVSQPQHF.

This sequence joins TRBV10-3 and TRBJ1-5; 8 positions agree with TRBD1. The V gene's germline CDR1 is ENHRY and CDR2 SYGVKD. The CDR3 sequence is 15 residues long. J was trimmed by 1 base and V by 6 bases; bases with no gene match: 5. CDR3 sequence: CAISQGQESNQPQHF. As DNA, the CDR3 is TGTGCCATCAGCCAGGGACAGGAAAGCAATCAGCCCCAGCATTTT.

CDR3: CASSQGQEHSPLHF. CDR3 in DNA: TGTGCCAGCAGCCAGGGACAGGAACATTCACCCCTCCACTTT. This chain uses TRBV7-2 with TRBJ1-6, with TRBD1 matching over 8 bases. With V trimmed by 5 bases and J by 8 bases, 5 bases remained unmatched. Germline V gene lookup returns CDR1 SGHTA and CDR2 FQGNSA. The CDR3 totals 14 residues.

The chain joins TRBV4-2 to TRBJ2-1, with a possible D match to TRBD1 (5 bases). V lost 1 base to trimming and J lost 8 bases, with 12 bases between them. The CDR3 is 14 amino acids. The germline gives CDR1 LGHNA, CDR2 YNFKEQ. The CDR3 is CASSQGQGGDEQFF. The CDR3 nucleotides are TGTGCCAGCAGCCAAGGGCAGGGCGGAGATGAGCAGTTCTTC.

This clone is labeled medium-sized. The chain recombines TRBV19 with TRBJ1-3, with unresolved D. This CDR3 spans 14 amino acids. V lost 6 bases, J lost 1 base, and 10 bases lay in between. The germline CDR1 and CDR2 sequences are LNHDA and SQIVND (reference sequence). The CDR3 nucleotides read TGTGCCAGTAGACCGGGGAGTTCTGGAAACACCATATATTTT. It is translated as CASRPGSSGNTIYF.

The genes are TRBV2 and TRBJ1-6; no firm D call. This CDR3 has 12 amino acids. Germline loops: CDR1 SNHLY, CDR2 FYNNEI. The V end was cut by 5 bases, the J end by 5 bases, with 4 bases between. The CDR3: CASSPNNSPLHF. In DNA, the CDR3 is TGTGCCAGCAGTCCTAATAATTCACCCCTCCACTTT.

V is TRBV29-1 and J is TRBJ1-4; D gene uncertain. The CDR3 has 13 amino acids. With 4 bases removed from V and 10 bases from J, the gap between germline ends came to 16 bases. Germline V CDR1 and CDR2: SQVTM, ANQGSEA. CDR3 sequence reads: CSVVGQASGKLFF. CDR3 DNA: TGCAGCGTTGTTGGCCAGGCTTCTGGAAAACTGTTTTTT. Together with reference TRBV29-1 and TRBJ1-4, the CDR3 gives the full variable domain: SAVISQKPSRDICQRGTSLTIQCQVDSQVTMMFWYRQQPGQSLTLIATANQGSEATYESGFVIDKFPISRPNLTFSTLTVSNMSPEDSSIYLCSVVGQASGKLFFGSGTQLSVL.

The gene calls are TRBV7-6 and TRBJ1-1; possible D gene TRBD1, 5 bases. There are 14 residues in the CDR3. Germline V gives CDR1 SGHVS, CDR2 FNYEAQ. V lost 5 bases and J 5 bases, leaving 15 bases between the germline ends. CDR3 region: CASSIRDSATEAFF. The CDR3 nucleotides are TGTGCCAGCAGCATCCGGGACTCAGCGACTGAAGCTTTCTTT.

This clone was recorded only once. The chain has TRBV18 and TRBJ2-1; no definite D call. Trimming stripped 0 bases from V and 4 bases from J, with 4 bases between. Germline CDR1 KGHSH, CDR2 LQKENI. The CDR3 length is 13 residues. CDR3 bases: TGTGCCAGCTCACCACCCACTTACAATGAGCAGTTCTTC. It encodes CASSPPTYNEQFF.

The rearrangement links TRBV6-7 to TRBJ1-5; 7 positions agree with TRBD1. TRBV6-7 is given ORF status, its function remaining uncertain. This CDR3 comprises 17 residues. V lost 0 bases, J lost 4 bases, and 9 bases stayed unmatched. The CDR3 loop is CASSYSRIHRGNQPQHF. As DNA, the CDR3 is TGTGCCAGCAGTTACTCGAGAATTCACAGGGGAAATCAGCCCCAGCATTTT.

The chain recombines TRBV10-1 with TRBJ1-1; no firm D call. Deletions cut 5 bases from V and 3 bases from J, with 10 bases between. The germline V gene has CDR1 WNHNN and CDR2 SYGVQD (reference sequence). The length of the CDR3 is 13 residues. The CDR3 DNA reads as TGCGCCAGCAGTCGGGAGTCGGACACTGAAGCTTTCTTT. It translates to CASSRESDTEAFF.

The genes are TRBV30 and TRBJ1-1; TRBD1 matches at 7 bases. Germline V lookup: CDR1 GTSNPN, CDR2 SVGIG (reference sequence). This CDR3 comprises 14 residues. V gave up 6 bases and J gave up 3 bases; unmatched junction bases: 10. The CDR3 DNA follows: TGTGCCTGTTCGAGGGGGCCGGGGGACACTGAAGCTTTCTTT. It specifies CACSRGPGDTEAFF.

The J gene is TRBJ2-3, the V gene TRBV30; D call uncertain. The CDR3 is 12 amino acids. Per the germline V gene, CDR1 is GTSNPN and CDR2 is SVGIG (reference sequence). V was shortened by 0 bases and J by 6 bases, with 7 bases between the two germline ends. CDR3 nucleotides: TGTGCCTGGAGTGTACTATTTGATACGCAGTATTTT. Amino acid sequence: CAWSVLFDTQYF.

V usage is TRBV11-2 and J usage is TRBJ2-7, with TRBD1 as a possible D gene (6 bases). Trimming shortened V by 0 bases and J by 7 bases, and 13 bases separated the two germline ends. This CDR3 region has 14 residues. The germline gives CDR1 SGHAT, CDR2 FQNNGV. For the CDR3, the DNA is TGTGCCAGCAGCTTAGATGATTACAGGGCAGAGCAGTACTTC. Translated, it gives CASSLDDYRAEQYF.

CDR3: CASSGTGGQGYGYTF. In DNA form, the CDR3 reads TGTGCCAGCTCGGGGACAGGGGGCCAGGGCTATGGCTACACCTTC. The chain is built from TRBV25-1 and TRBJ1-2; TRBD1 matches 12 bases. This CDR3 has 15 amino acids. V shed 8 bases and J 4 bases; nucleotides not matched to a gene: 8. The germline CDR1 and CDR2 sequences are MGHDK and SYGVNS.

This chain connects TRBV6-1 to TRBJ1-5; D may be TRBD1 (5 bases). V lost 0 bases, J lost 0 bases, and 15 bases lay in between. CDR3 size: 18 residues. The germline V gene encodes CDR1 MNHNS and CDR2 SASEGT. The CDR3 protein is CASSEAGLAISSNQPQHF. Here the CDR3 DNA reads TGTGCCAGCAGTGAAGCGGGGCTGGCAATATCTAGCAATCAGCCCCAGCATTTT.

V is TRBV15 and J is TRBJ1-1, with D possibly TRBD1 on 5 matching bases. V lost 3 bases and J lost 4, with 9 bases in between. Looked up from germline, CDR1 is LNHNV and CDR2 is YYDKDF (reference sequence). The CDR3 totals 13 residues. CDR3 DNA sequence: TGTGCCACCAGCAGGATGGACATCACTGAAGCTTTCTTT. Amino acids: CATSRMDITEAFF.